The 21 T cell receptor beta chains presented below share a single source sample, sequenced in a study of vaccination and CD4 T cells after COVID-19. MiXCR was run by TCRdb on the PCR reads, yielding one entry per CDR3 protein. The profile shows 20,000 to 25,000 distinct CDR3 sequences, 51% of them singletons. This sample comprised CD4+ T cells from blood, obtained before SARS-CoV-2 vaccination. All receptors derive from a human donor who had recovered from COVID-19.

This chain uses TRBV20-1 with TRBJ1-5; perhaps TRBD1 as D (5 bases). Deletions cut 1 base from V and 4 bases from J, with 11 bases between. From germline, CDR1 is DFQATT and CDR2 SNEGSKA (reference sequence). CDR3 length: 14 residues. The CDR3 spells CSARVAGQNQPQHF. The CDR3 DNA sequence: TGCAGTGCTAGAGTTGCAGGGCAAAATCAGCCCCAGCATTTT.

The CDR3 nucleotides are TGCAGTGCTAGGGGGGACAGCCGAAGGTGGAACATTCAGTACTTC. It translates to CSARGDSRRWNIQYF. The chain has TRBV20-1 and TRBJ2-4; 7 nucleotides match TRBD1. The V segment lost 3 bases and the J segment 7 bases; nucleotides outside the gene matches: 12. The CDR3 sequence is 15 residues long. Germline CDR1 DFQATT, CDR2 SNEGSKA (reference sequence).

This clonotype was observed a handful of times. V gene TRBV6-2 or TRBV6-3 combines with J gene TRBJ2-7, with a possible D match to TRBD1 (5 bases). CDR3 size: 10 residues. CDR1 is MNHEY and CDR2 is SVGEGT in the germline V gene. Trimming pared 8 bases from V and 7 bases from J, leaving 9 bases between. The CDR3 nucleotides are TGTGCCAGCTCCGACAGAGAGCAGTACTTC. Its translation: CASSDREQYF.

This clonotype has just one count. J is TRBJ1-1 and V is TRBV5-5, with 8 bases lining up with TRBD1. After removal of 3 bases from V and 6 bases from J, the junction contained 7 bases not matched to a gene. CDR1 is SGHKS and CDR2 is YYEKEE in the germline V gene (reference sequence). The CDR3 totals 14 residues. CDR3 in DNA: TGTGCCAGCAGCTCCAACGCAGGGGGCTCTGAAGCTTTCTTT. This translates into CASSSNAGGSEAFF. Combining the CDR3 with reference TRBV5-5 and TRBJ1-1 gives the whole variable domain DAGVTQSPTHLIKTRGQQVTLRCSPISGHKSVSWYQQVLGQGPQFIFQYYEKEERGRGNFPDRFSARQFPNYSSELNVNALLLGDSALYLCASSSNAGGSEAFFGQGTRLTVV.

J is TRBJ2-1 and V is TRBV7-9; D is unclear. The CDR3 consists of 16 residues. V lost 5 bases to trimming and J lost 0 bases, with 14 bases between them. Germline V gene lookup returns CDR1 SEHNR and CDR2 FQNEAQ (reference sequence). CDR3 sequence: CASSPIASSSYNEQFF. The CDR3 nucleotides read TGTGCCAGCAGCCCGATCGCGTCAAGCTCCTACAATGAGCAGTTCTTC.

This clonotype was picked up a small number of times. The V call is TRBV6-1, the J call TRBJ2-5; TRBD2 matches 12 bases. Germline CDR1 and CDR2: MNHNS and SASEGT. The V gene end was trimmed by 2 bases and the J gene end by 2 bases; junction bases not matched to a gene: 0. The CDR3 is 15 residues long. The CDR3 sequence: CASSELAGGQETQYF. In DNA form, the CDR3 reads TGTGCCAGCAGTGAACTAGCGGGAGGGCAAGAGACCCAGTACTTC.

The V call is TRBV10-1, the J call TRBJ1-1, with D unclear. The length of the CDR3 is 14 residues. Germline assignment: CDR1 WNHNN and CDR2 SYGVQD (reference sequence). Trimming shortened V by 2 bases and J by 1 base, and 8 bases separated the two germline ends. The CDR3 protein is CASSENIRNTEAFF. Here the CDR3 DNA reads TGCGCCAGCAGTGAGAACATCCGGAACACTGAAGCTTTCTTT.

This rearrangement joins TRBV6-1 to TRBJ2-3, with 10 bases fitting TRBD2. The germline gives CDR1 MNHNS, CDR2 SASEGT. The CDR3 length is 16 residues. The V segment lost 7 bases and the J segment 7 bases; nucleotides outside the gene matches: 14. The CDR3 DNA is TGTGCCAGCACCCTCGTGGGAGCGGGAGGGCCGTATACGCAGTATTTT. Translating it yields CASTLVGAGGPYTQYF.

This clonotype was found a few times. The rearrangement joins TRBV20-1 to TRBJ2-1; TRBD2 matches 9 bases. Germline CDR1 DFQATT, CDR2 SNEGSKA (reference sequence). The CDR3 consists of 14 residues. V was pared by 6 bases and J by 7 bases, with 10 bases of the junction left unmatched. The CDR3 sequence: CSASSGSGSNEQFF. The CDR3 DNA reads TGCAGTGCCAGTAGCGGGAGCGGTTCGAATGAGCAGTTCTTC.

This clonotype showed up just once. This chain uses TRBV7-2 with TRBJ2-3; TRBD2 aligns across 9 bases. The trim removed 4 bases at V and 3 bases at J, leaving 8 bases unmatched. This CDR3 has 16 residues. Germline V gene sequence: CDR1 SGHTA, CDR2 FQGNSA. CDR3 in DNA: TGTGCCAGCAGCTCTGGGATAGCGGGAGCAACAGATACGCAGTATTTT. Residues: CASSSGIAGATDTQYF.

The V and J genes are TRBV10-1 and TRBJ2-2, with 10 bases matching TRBD2. The V gene's germline CDR1 is WNHNN and CDR2 SYGVQD (reference sequence). CDR3 length equals 16 residues. V dropped 0 bases and J dropped 6; count of bases not matched to a gene: 4. The CDR3 DNA reads TGCGCCAGCAGTGAGTCCAGCGGGAGGGCCGCCGGGGAGCTGTTTTTT. Its protein product is CASSESSGRAAGELFF.

This clonotype was seen only once. The J gene is TRBJ2-1, the V gene TRBV7-9; 10 bases are a match to TRBD2. The CDR3 contains 15 residues. Germline V gene lookup returns CDR1 SEHNR and CDR2 FQNEAQ (reference sequence). With V trimmed by 6 bases and J by 4 bases, 6 bases remained unmatched. In DNA, the CDR3 is TGTGCCAGCAGACCCACTAGCGGGGATTACAATGAGCAGTTCTTC. It encodes CASRPTSGDYNEQFF.

This clonotype was picked up one time. One end of the junction is discordant with germline, which a read error may explain. The rearrangement uses TRBV18 and TRBJ2-3; TRBD2 matches 11 bases. This CDR3 contains 16 residues. CDR1 is KGHSH and CDR2 is LQKENI in the germline V gene. The CDR3 DNA follows: TGTGTCAGCTCCGGGACTAGCGGACCTAGCACAGATACGCAGTATTTT. It specifies CVSSGTSGPSTDTQYF.

The chain recombines TRBV20-1 with TRBJ2-3, with unresolved D. The CDR3 has 10 amino acids. Between the trimmed V and J ends, which lost 3 bases and 4 bases, there was a span of 2 bases. Germline V gene sequence: CDR1 DFQATT, CDR2 SNEGSKA (reference sequence). The CDR3 coding sequence is TGCAGTGCTAGGGCAGATACGCAGTATTTT. Its protein is CSARADTQYF.

The gene calls are TRBV6-2 or TRBV6-3 and TRBJ2-7; the D gene could be TRBD1 or TRBD2 (5 bases each). In germline, CDR1 is MNHEY, CDR2 SVGEGT. The CDR3 spans 13 residues. CDR3 protein: CVSRQSGGYEQYF. CDR3 nucleotide sequence: TGTGTCAGTCGTCAGAGTGGGGGCTACGAGCAGTACTTC.

The chain couples TRBV15 to TRBJ2-5; D gene uncertain. Looked up from germline, CDR1 is LNHNV and CDR2 is YYDKDF (reference sequence). The V end lost 4 bases, the J end lost 0 bases, and 12 bases lay between the germline ends. The CDR3 consists of 15 residues. CDR3 in DNA: TGTGCCACCAGCAAAGCACTCCGGGACCAAGAGACCCAGTACTTC. Translating it yields CATSKALRDQETQYF.

The chain joins TRBV20-1 to TRBJ2-7, with D hard to call. This CDR3 has 15 amino acids. The V gene lost 5 bases and the J gene lost 4 bases, with 21 bases spanning the gap. In germline, CDR1 is DFQATT, CDR2 SNEGSKA (reference sequence). The CDR3 loop reads CSAFPRSPVQYEQYF. Here the CDR3 DNA reads TGCAGTGCTTTTCCGAGAAGCCCCGTCCAGTACGAGCAGTACTTC.

The chain carries TRBV6-1 and TRBJ2-5; 7 bases fit TRBD1. Germline trimming cut 8 bases from V and 1 base from J; bases unmatched to any gene: 16. The CDR3 sequence is 17 residues long. Germline V gives CDR1 MNHNS, CDR2 SASEGT. The CDR3 nucleotides are TGTGCCAGCCACCCCAGGCTCTCACGGGACAGCCAAGAGACCCAGTACTTC. This codes for CASHPRLSRDSQETQYF.

The chain employs TRBV21-1 and TRBJ2-3. TRBV21-1 is classified as a pseudogene. The CDR3 loop spans 16 amino acids. CDR3 coding DNA: TGTGCCAGCAGCAAAGTAGAGTCAGTCAATACAGATACGCAGTATTTT. The encoded protein is CASSKVESVNTDTQYF.

The chain couples TRBV12-3 or TRBV12-4 to TRBJ2-7, with D unclear. This CDR3 is 12 amino acids long. V gave up 6 bases and J gave up 5 bases, with 11 bases separating them. CDR3 nucleotide sequence: TGTGCCAGCAGGATGGACGTGAACGAGCAGTACTTC. Translation gives CASRMDVNEQYF.

This rearrangement joins TRBV7-3 to TRBJ2-3, with 7 bases matching TRBD2. V trimming: 1 base; J trimming: 4 bases; junction bases outside the gene matches: 8. Germline V lookup: CDR1 SGHTA, CDR2 FQGTGA. The CDR3 sequence is 16 residues long. CDR3 in amino acids: CASSLSGGVGPDTQYF. The CDR3 nucleotides are TGTGCCAGCAGCTTAAGTGGGGGGGTCGGGCCAGATACGCAGTATTTT.